These 23 T cell receptor beta chains originate from one sample sequenced in a study of blood T cell repertoires in COVID-19. The data were produced by immunoSEQ multiplex PCR, yet TCRdb's version contains in-frame clones alone and is incomplete. The data contain around 190,000 clones, approximately 81% of them singletons. Source material: peripheral blood. All receptors derive from an elderly woman with acute or convalescent COVID-19.

This chain's CDR3 is CASSPGDRPLKLEQYF. The CDR3 coding sequence is TGTGCCAGCTCACCAGGGGACAGGCCGCTAAAGTTGGAGCAGTACTTC. V gene TRBV18 combines with J gene TRBJ2-7; 8 nucleotides line up with TRBD1. The CDR3 contains 16 residues. The germline V gene has CDR1 KGHSH and CDR2 LQKENI. The V and J ends lost 2 bases and 7 bases, in that order; junction bases with no gene match: 13.

The V gene is TRBV7-2, the J gene TRBJ2-3, with a tentative D call TRBD1 (5 bases). The V gene's germline CDR1 is SGHTA and CDR2 FQGNSA. CDR3 length equals 17 residues. The V end lost 0 bases, the J end lost 7 bases, and 20 bases lay between the germline ends. CDR3 nucleotides: TGTGCCAGCAGCTTAGCTAGTATTGGCAGGGAAGTCAATACGCAGTATTTT. Its translation: CASSLASIGREVNTQYF.

J is TRBJ2-5 and V is TRBV10-3; perhaps TRBD1 as D (5 bases). Trimming cost V 2 bases and J 7 bases, with 11 bases left between them. The CDR3 covers 13 residues. Germline CDR1 ENHRY, CDR2 SYGVKD. CDR3 amino acids: CAISEVREGTQYF. The CDR3 DNA reads as TGTGCCATCAGTGAGGTCAGGGAAGGGACCCAGTACTTC.

Here the CDR3 DNA reads TGCGCCAGCAGCCAAGATCGGACAGGGGCTGGAAACACCATATATTTT. It translates to CASSQDRTGAGNTIYF. The chain employs TRBV4-3 and TRBJ1-3; 9 nucleotides align to TRBD1. Per the germline V gene, CDR1 is LGHNA and CDR2 is YSLEER. This CDR3 is built from 16 residues. Trimming cost V 0 bases and J 2 bases; bases outside gene matches: 2.

This chain's CDR3 is CASTMGGFYEQYF. The CDR3 nucleotides are TGTGCCAGCACCATGGGAGGATTCTACGAGCAGTACTTC. This sequence joins TRBV28 and TRBJ2-7; TRBD2 might be the D (6 bases). The CDR3 contains 13 residues. CDR1 and CDR2 (germline): MDHEN, SYDVKM. V was pared by 7 bases and J by 3 bases, with 13 bases between.

This clone was observed a few times. This chain joins TRBV5-1 and TRBJ2-3; 10 bases match TRBD2. The germline CDR1 and CDR2 sequences are SGHRS and YFSETQ. The ends lost 4 bases at V and 4 bases at J; junction bases unmatched: 9. The CDR3 loop spans 16 amino acids. CDR3 nucleotide sequence: TGCGCCAGCAGCCCCGCTACTAGCGGGAACGCAGATACGCAGTATTTT. Protein sequence: CASSPATSGNADTQYF.

This clone was counted only a few times. The chain combines TRBV11-2 with TRBJ2-2, with 8 positions matching TRBD1. The J segment lost 6 bases and the V segment lost 4 bases, leaving 7 bases of the junction unmatched. The CDR3 runs to 15 residues. CDR1 is SGHAT and CDR2 is FQNNGV in the germline V gene. The CDR3 here is CASSSTGGSPGELFF. CDR3 DNA: TGTGCCAGCAGCTCTACAGGGGGTTCCCCCGGGGAGCTGTTTTTT.

This clone was recorded a few times. J is TRBJ2-3 and V is TRBV7-6; D remains unclear. Germline V lookup: CDR1 SGHVS, CDR2 FNYEAQ. The CDR3 has 13 amino acids. The germline V and J ends were trimmed by 8 bases and 3 bases, with 12 bases remaining between them. The CDR3 spells CASSSPGTDTQYF. The CDR3 DNA sequence: TGTGCCAGCTCCTCCCCCGGGACAGATACGCAGTATTTT.

The gene calls are TRBV19 and TRBJ1-5, with TRBD1 identical over 7 bases. The CDR3 sequence is 14 residues long. With 4 bases clipped from V and 6 bases from J, the junction kept 6 bases outside the gene matches. CDR1 and CDR2 from the germline V gene are LNHDA and SQIVND (reference sequence). CDR3 in amino acids: CASSTDRATQPQHF. The CDR3, as DNA: TGTGCCAGTAGTACTGACAGGGCGACTCAGCCCCAGCATTTT.

The chain has TRBV19 and TRBJ1-1; 8 nucleotides align to TRBD1. Germline trimming cut 5 bases from V and 1 base from J; bases unmatched to any gene: 6. This CDR3 has 15 amino acids. The V gene's germline CDR1 is LNHDA and CDR2 SQIVND (reference sequence). This chain's CDR3 is CASSLPQGGNTEAFF. As DNA, the CDR3 is TGTGCCAGTAGTCTCCCACAGGGGGGGAACACTGAAGCTTTCTTT.

The chain links TRBV7-8 to TRBJ2-3, with D uncertain. The CDR3 has 11 residues. Trimming left V 6 bases short and J 5 bases short, with 6 bases between. Per germline, CDR1 SGHVS and CDR2 FQNEAQ. CDR3 residues: CASSLRDTQYF. For the CDR3, the DNA is TGTGCCAGCAGTTTACGAGATACGCAGTATTTT.

This chain links TRBV30 with TRBJ1-5; D not resolved. Trimming pared 3 bases from V and 5 bases from J, leaving 17 bases between. Looked up from germline, CDR1 is GTSNPN and CDR2 is SVGIG (reference sequence). This CDR3 has 15 residues. Written as DNA, the CDR3 is TGTGCCTGGAGCCCGCAACTCGGGTTTCATCAGCCCCAGCATTTT. Translated: CAWSPQLGFHQPQHF.

The chain employs TRBV19 and TRBJ1-4, with a weak D call TRBD1 (6 bases). V was cut by 4 bases and J by 0 bases, with 12 bases left in between. The CDR3 has 16 residues. CDR1 LNHDA and CDR2 SQIVND come from the germline V gene (reference sequence). CDR3 nucleotide sequence: TGTGCCAGTAGTAGGAGGAGGACAGCAACTAATGAAAAACTGTTTTTT. Translating gives CASSRRRTATNEKLFF. The entire variable domain, with the rest obtained from reference TRBV19 and TRBJ1-4, is as follows: DGGITQSPKYLFRKEGQNVTLSCEQNLNHDAMYWYRQDPGQGLRLIYYSQIVNDFQKGDIAEGYSVSREKKESFPLTVTSAQKNPTAFYLCASSRRRTATNEKLFFGSGTQLSVL.

This sequence joins TRBV7-2 and TRBJ2-1, with D maybe TRBD1 (6 bases). Germline-derived CDR1 and CDR2 are SGHTA and FQGNSA. With 2 bases removed from V and 11 bases from J, the gap between germline ends came to 13 bases. This CDR3 contains 13 residues. The CDR3 DNA is TGTGCCAGCAGCTTACAGTCCAGGGGCAAGCAGTTCTTC. Residues: CASSLQSRGKQFF.

The V call is TRBV15, the J call TRBJ1-2; 7 positions agree with TRBD1. CDR3 length equals 17 residues. CDR1 and CDR2 from the germline V gene are LNHNV and YYDKDF (reference sequence). With 0 bases clipped from V and 3 bases from J, the junction kept 10 bases outside the gene matches. The CDR3 coding sequence is TGTGCCACCAGCAGAGAAAGGGGCAGGGGGGTCTACTATGGCTACACCTTC. Protein product: CATSRERGRGVYYGYTF. The full variable domain, rest sourced from reference TRBV15 and TRBJ1-2, is DAMVIQNPRYQVTQFGKPVTLSCSQTLNHNVMYWYQQKSSQAPKLLFHYYDKDFNNEADTPDNFQSRRPNTSFCFLDIRSPGLGDTAMYLCATSRERGRGVYYGYTFGSGTRLTVV.

The rearrangement links TRBV7-9 to TRBJ2-1, with a possible D match to TRBD1 (5 bases). The CDR3 runs 17 residues. CDR1 is SEHNR, CDR2 FQNEAQ, per germline (reference sequence). Trimming cost V 2 bases and J 4 bases, with 18 bases left between them. The CDR3 DNA reads as TGTGCCAGCAGCTTAAATTGGGGCCGGAAAGTTTACAATGAGCAGTTCTTC. Protein sequence: CASSLNWGRKVYNEQFF.

J is TRBJ2-7 and V is TRBV3-1 (or the pseudogene TRBV3-2), with 10 bases matching TRBD2. CDR1 is LGHDT and CDR2 is YNNKEL in the germline V gene (reference sequence). The CDR3 sequence is 15 residues long. Unmatched junction bases numbered 6, after V lost 1 base and J lost 6 bases. The CDR3 DNA sequence: TGTGCCAGCAGCCAAGTCTTAGCGGGAGGTGGCGAGCAGTACTTC. It encodes CASSQVLAGGGEQYF.

The J gene is TRBJ1-1, the V gene TRBV12-3 or TRBV12-4, with a possible D match to TRBD1 (5 bases). The length of the CDR3 is 12 residues. With 6 bases removed from V and 5 bases from J, the gap between germline ends came to 10 bases. The CDR3 is CASSRQLTEAFF. CDR3 coding DNA: TGTGCCAGCAGCCGACAGTTGACTGAAGCTTTCTTT.

This rearrangement joins TRBV4-2 to TRBJ2-7; 14 bases map to TRBD2. Per the germline V gene, CDR1 is LGHNA and CDR2 is YNFKEQ. V trimming: 3 bases; J trimming: 2 bases; junction bases outside the gene matches: 9. This CDR3 comprises 18 residues. CDR3 amino acids: CASSQVGLAGGLTYEQYF. The CDR3 DNA reads TGTGCCAGCAGCCAGGTAGGACTAGCGGGAGGATTAACCTACGAGCAGTACTTC.

This clone was seen a few times. The chain is built from TRBV5-4 and TRBJ1-5; D is unclear. CDR3 size: 15 residues. Germline CDR1 is SGHNT and CDR2 is YYREEE (reference sequence). V lost 0 bases and J 3 bases, leaving 10 bases between the germline ends. CDR3 bases: TGTGCCAGCAGCTTGGGGCCCGCTCCCAATCAGCCCCAGCATTTT. It translates to CASSLGPAPNQPQHF.

The chain recombines TRBV5-1 with TRBJ1-6, with 9 bases identical to TRBD1. CDR1 and CDR2 (germline): SGHRS, YFSETQ. V trimming: 1 base; J trimming: 6 bases; junction bases outside the gene matches: 5. The CDR3 has 16 residues. This chain's CDR3 is CASSLFADRGNSPLHF. The CDR3 DNA sequence: TGCGCCAGCAGCTTGTTTGCGGACAGGGGTAATTCACCCCTCCACTTT.

This clone was recorded once. The chain couples TRBV12-3 or TRBV12-4 to TRBJ1-2; maybe TRBD1 (6 bases). CDR3 length equals 13 residues. V was cut by 7 bases and J by 7 bases, with 16 bases left in between. CDR3 residues: CASTVGGAGGYTF. CDR3 sequence (DNA): TGTGCCAGCACCGTCGGGGGGGCCGGTGGCTACACCTTC.

V gene TRBV7-8 combines with J gene TRBJ2-1; 8 nucleotides align to TRBD1. The length of the CDR3 is 15 residues. Germline V lookup: CDR1 SGHVS, CDR2 FQNEAQ. The V and J ends lost 2 bases and 7 bases, in that order; junction bases with no gene match: 7. Here the CDR3 reads CASSLTGGITNEQFF. The CDR3 DNA reads TGTGCCAGCAGCTTAACAGGGGGAATTACAAATGAGCAGTTCTTC.